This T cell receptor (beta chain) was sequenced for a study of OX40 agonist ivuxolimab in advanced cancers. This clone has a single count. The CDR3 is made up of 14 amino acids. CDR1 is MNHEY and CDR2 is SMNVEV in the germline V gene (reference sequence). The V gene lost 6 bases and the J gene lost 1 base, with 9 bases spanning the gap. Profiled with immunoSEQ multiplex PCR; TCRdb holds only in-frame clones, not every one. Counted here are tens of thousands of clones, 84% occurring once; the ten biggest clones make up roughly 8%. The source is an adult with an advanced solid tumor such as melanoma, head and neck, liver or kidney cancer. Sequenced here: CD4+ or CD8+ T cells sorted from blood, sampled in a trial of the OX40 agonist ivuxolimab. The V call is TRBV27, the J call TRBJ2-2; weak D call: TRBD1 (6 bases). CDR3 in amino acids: CASRRTVNTGELFF. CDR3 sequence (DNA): TGTGCCAGCAGAAGGACAGTGAACACCGGGGAGCTGTTTTTT.